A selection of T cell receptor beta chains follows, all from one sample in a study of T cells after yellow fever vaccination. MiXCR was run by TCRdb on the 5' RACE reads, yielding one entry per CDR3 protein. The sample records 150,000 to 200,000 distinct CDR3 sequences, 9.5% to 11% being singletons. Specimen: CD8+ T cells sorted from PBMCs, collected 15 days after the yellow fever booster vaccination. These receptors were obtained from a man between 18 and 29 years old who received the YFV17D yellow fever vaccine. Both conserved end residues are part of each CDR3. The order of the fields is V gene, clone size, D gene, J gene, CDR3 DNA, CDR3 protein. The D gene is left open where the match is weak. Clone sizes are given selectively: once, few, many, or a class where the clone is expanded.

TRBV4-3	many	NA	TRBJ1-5	TGCGCCAGCAGCCATAACAGGGATAGCAATCAGCCCCAGCATTTT	CASSHNRDSNQPQHF
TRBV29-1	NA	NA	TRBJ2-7	TGCAGCGTTGCGGGCAGGGGGGCGGGCGAGCAGTACTTC	CSVAGRGAGEQYF
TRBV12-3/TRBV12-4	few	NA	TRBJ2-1	TGTGCCATCATAGTAGGACTCCAAACCTACAATGAGCAGTTCTTC	CAIIVGLQTYNEQFF
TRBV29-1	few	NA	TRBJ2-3	TGCAGCGTTGAACCATCCGAGGCTTTACACACAGATACGCAGTATTTT	CSVEPSEALHTDTQYF
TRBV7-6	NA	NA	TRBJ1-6	TGTGCCAGCAGCTTAGGCGGGGTCCTAGGATCACCCCTCCACTTT	CASSLGGVLGSPLHF
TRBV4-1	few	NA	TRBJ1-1	TGCGCCAGCAGCCAAGCACCGTCCGGCGCTTTCTTT	CASSQAPSGAFF
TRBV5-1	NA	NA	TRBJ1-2	TGCGCCAGCAGCTTGGCCCCCGGAAGGGGTAACTATGGCTACACCTTC	CASSLAPGRGNYGYTF
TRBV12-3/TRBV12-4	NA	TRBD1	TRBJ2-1	TGTGCCAGCAGTTTCCAGGGGGCATCCTACAATGAGCAGTTCTTC	CASSFQGASYNEQFF
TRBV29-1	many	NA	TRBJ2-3	TGCAGCGTTGATAAGGGGCGCGAGGACGATACGCAGTATTTT	CSVDKGREDDTQYF
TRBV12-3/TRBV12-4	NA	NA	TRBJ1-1	TGTGCCAGCATTACCCCGGGGGGCACTGAAGCTTTCTTT	CASITPGGTEAFF
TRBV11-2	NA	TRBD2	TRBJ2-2	TGTGCCAGCAGGGGCTACTCTAGCGGGGGAAGCACCGGGGAGCTGTTTTTT	CASRGYSSGGSTGELFF
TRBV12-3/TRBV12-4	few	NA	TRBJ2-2	TGTGCCAGTACCCGGCGGGCCGGGGAGCTGTTTTTT	CASTRRAGELFF
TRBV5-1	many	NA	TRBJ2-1	TGCGCCAGCAGCTTGGGGGATAGAGGGGGACCCTACAATGAGCAGTTCTTC	CASSLGDRGGPYNEQFF
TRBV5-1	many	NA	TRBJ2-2	TGCGCCAGCAGCCCCCGAGGGAACACCGGGGAGCTGTTTTTT	CASSPRGNTGELFF
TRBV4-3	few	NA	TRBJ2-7	TGCGCCAGCAGCCAAGATAGGGTGTCCAGCCTCGGCAACGAGCAGTACTTC	CASSQDRVSSLGNEQYF
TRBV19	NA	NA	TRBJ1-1	TGTGCCAGTAGTATAGACCGGAGGAGCCGGACTGAAGCTTTCTTT	CASSIDRRSRTEAFF
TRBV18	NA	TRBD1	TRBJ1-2	TGTGCCAGCTTCACGACAGGGGGGAACTATGGCTACACCTTC	CASFTTGGNYGYTF
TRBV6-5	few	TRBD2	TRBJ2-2	TGTGCCAGCAGTTACTCGATGCGACTAGCGGGGATCCACACCGGGGAGCTGTTTTTT	CASSYSMRLAGIHTGELFF
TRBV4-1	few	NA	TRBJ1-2	TGCGCCAGCAGCCAAGGTGACGGGTATTTCACATTC	CASSQGDGYFTF
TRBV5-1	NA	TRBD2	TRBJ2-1	TGCGCCAGCAGCCCCCCGTCGGGAGGTGATTCTGTTGAGCAGTTCTTC	CASSPPSGGDSVEQFF
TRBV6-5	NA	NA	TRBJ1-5	TGTGCCAGCAGCTTCAGGGTTTGGCAGCCCCAGCATTTT	CASSFRVWQPQHF
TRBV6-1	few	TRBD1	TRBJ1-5	TGTGCCAGCCGACGCCTTGGTGGACAGGGCGGCGATCAGCCCCAGCATTTT	CASRRLGGQGGDQPQHF
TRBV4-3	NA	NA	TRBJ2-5	TGCGCCAGCAGCCAGACGTTTTTGGAGACCCAGTACTTC	CASSQTFLETQYF
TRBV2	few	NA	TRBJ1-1	TGTGCCAGCACCCGAAGCCAGGCCTACACTGAAGCTTTCTTT	CASTRSQAYTEAFF
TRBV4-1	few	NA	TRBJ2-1	TGCGCCAGCAGCCGAGGACCCGCGAGCTCCTACAATGAGCAGTTCTTC	CASSRGPASSYNEQFF
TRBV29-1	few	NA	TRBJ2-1	TGCAGCGTTGCCCCCTACAATGAGCAGTTCTTC	CSVAPYNEQFF
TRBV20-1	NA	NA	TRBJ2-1	TGCAGTGCTAGAGAGTGGACCGACCATGAGCAGTTCTTC	CSAREWTDHEQFF
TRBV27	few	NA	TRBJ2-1	TGTGCCAGCAGCTCCAGCGGGACAGGTTCCTACAATGAGCAGTTCTTC	CASSSSGTGSYNEQFF
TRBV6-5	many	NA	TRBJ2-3	TGTGCCAGCAGCCGACAGCCGACCACAGATACGCAGTATTTT	CASSRQPTTDTQYF
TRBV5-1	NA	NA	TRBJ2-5	TGCGCCAGCACCTTCCGGCGGGGTGTGACCCAGTACTTC	CASTFRRGVTQYF
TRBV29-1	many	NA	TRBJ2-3	TGCAGCGTTTCGGGGCGGTTTAGCACAGATACGCAGTATTTT	CSVSGRFSTDTQYF
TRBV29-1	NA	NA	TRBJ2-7	TGCAGCGTTGAAGCTCCGCGGGGCAGGGTGGACGAGCAGTACTTC	CSVEAPRGRVDEQYF
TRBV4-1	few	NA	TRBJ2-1	TGCGCCAGCAGCCAAGATCCGGGGGGCGGAGGCGAGCAGTTCTTC	CASSQDPGGGGEQFF
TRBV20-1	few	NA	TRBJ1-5	TGCAGTGCTAGTGGCGGGCCTAGCAATCAGCCCCAGCATTTT	CSASGGPSNQPQHF
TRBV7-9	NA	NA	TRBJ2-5	TGTGCCAGCAGCGCCGTACAAGAGACCCAGTACTTC	CASSAVQETQYF
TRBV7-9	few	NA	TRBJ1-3	TGTGCCAGCAGCTTAGCGGGGCGAGGAAACACCATATATTTT	CASSLAGRGNTIYF
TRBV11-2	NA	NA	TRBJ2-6	TGTGCCAGCAGCTTAGGAGTGGGAGGTGGGGCCAACGTCCTGACTTTC	CASSLGVGGGANVLTF
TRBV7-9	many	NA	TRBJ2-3	TGTGCCAGCAGCTTCGGTTTGACAGATACGCAGTATTTT	CASSFGLTDTQYF
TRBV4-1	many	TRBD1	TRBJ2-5	TGCGCCAGCAGCAGACAGGGGACGGAGACCCAGTACTTC	CASSRQGTETQYF
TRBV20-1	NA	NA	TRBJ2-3	TGCAGTGCTTTGGACCTTCCGGGCACAGATACGCAGTATTTT	CSALDLPGTDTQYF
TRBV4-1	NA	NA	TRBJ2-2	TGCGCCAGCAGCCAAGCCACAAACACCGGGGAGCTGTTTTTT	CASSQATNTGELFF
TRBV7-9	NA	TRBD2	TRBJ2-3	TGTGCCAGCAGCCCAGCGCTAGCGGGGGACCTCACAGATACGCAGTATTTT	CASSPALAGDLTDTQYF
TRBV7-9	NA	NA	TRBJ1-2	TGTGCCAGCAGCTTCTTGGTTCCGGAGAGCTATGGCTACACCTTC	CASSFLVPESYGYTF
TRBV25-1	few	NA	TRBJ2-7	TGTGCCAGCACAGGGGTAATCACAAAGGAGCAGTACTTC	CASTGVITKEQYF
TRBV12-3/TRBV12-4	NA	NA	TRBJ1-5	TGTGCCAGCAGTTTGGGGCCCGCGGGGTCCAATCAGCCCCAGCATTTT	CASSLGPAGSNQPQHF
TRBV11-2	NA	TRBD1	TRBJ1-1	TGTGCCAGCAGCTTAACCGGGACAGGGAGACCTGAAGCTTTCTTT	CASSLTGTGRPEAFF
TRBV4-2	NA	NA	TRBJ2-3	TGTGCCAGCAGCCACCTCGTCAGCCTTACAGATACGCAGTATTTT	CASSHLVSLTDTQYF
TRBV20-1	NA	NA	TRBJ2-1	TGCAGTGCCCGGCCAGCGGGCCCTACCTTTCGCTTCAATGAGCAGTTCTTC	CSARPAGPTFRFNEQFF
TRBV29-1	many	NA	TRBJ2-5	TGCAGCGTTGAATCCGGGACGGACGAGCAAGAGACCCAGTACTTC	CSVESGTDEQETQYF
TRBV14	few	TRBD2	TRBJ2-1	TGTGCCAGCAGCCAAGAAGCCTGGGGGGGATACAATGAGCAGTTCTTC	CASSQEAWGGYNEQFF
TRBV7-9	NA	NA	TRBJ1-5	TGTGCCAGCAGCGTACACCCGGGACAAAGAAATCAGCCCCAGCATTTT	CASSVHPGQRNQPQHF
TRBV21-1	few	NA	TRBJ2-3	TGTGCCAGCAGCAGGCCTAGGTGTCGTTCAAGAGATACGCAGTATTTT	CASSRPRCRSRDTQYF
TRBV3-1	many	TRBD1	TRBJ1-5	TGTGCCAGCACCCAGGGGGGGACCCATCAGCCCCAGCATTTT	CASTQGGTHQPQHF
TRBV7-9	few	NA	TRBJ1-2	TGTGCCAGCAGCTTAGTTCAGGTGGAGGGCTACACCTTC	CASSLVQVEGYTF
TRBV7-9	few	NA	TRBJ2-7	TGTGCCAGCAGCACACTCAGGGACGAGCAGTACTTC	CASSTLRDEQYF
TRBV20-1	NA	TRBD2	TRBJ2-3	TGCAGTGCTAGAGTACTAGCGGGGGAGCCAGATACGCAGTATTTT	CSARVLAGEPDTQYF